What follows are 4 T cell receptor beta chains derived from one specimen sequenced in a study of control samples from healthy donors and cancer patients. The protocol was immunoSEQ multiplex PCR, while the TCRdb copy is restricted to in-frame clones and leaves out a portion. The sample lists about 140,000 clones; about 90% were seen once. Source material: blood. The receptor set was obtained from a man between 18 and 35 years old in good health.

The chain uses TRBV2 and TRBJ1-2, with D possibly TRBD1 on 5 matching bases. The CDR3 contains 13 residues. From germline, CDR1 is SNHLY and CDR2 FYNNEI. V lost 8 bases and J lost 4, with 14 bases in between. CDR3 nucleotide sequence: TGTGCCAGCGGGGCAGGACATGGCTATGGCTACACCTTC. Translation gives CASGAGHGYGYTF. The full variable domain, completed using reference TRBV2 and TRBJ1-2, is EPEVTQTPSHQVTQMGQEVILRCVPISNHLYFYWYRQILGQKVEFLVSFYNNEISEKSEIFDDQFSVERPDGSNFTLKIRSTKLEDSAMYFCASGAGHGYGYTFGSGTRLTVV.

The V gene is TRBV5-1, the J gene TRBJ2-3; D uncertain. The ends were cut back, 0 bases at V and 4 bases at J, with 9 bases in the middle. Germline V gene sequence: CDR1 SGHRS, CDR2 YFSETQ. The CDR3 loop spans 14 amino acids. The CDR3 region is CASSLGRSPDTQYF. The DNA of the CDR3 is TGCGCCAGCAGCTTGGGGCGAAGCCCAGATACGCAGTATTTT.

This clone was seen a handful of times. The chain joins TRBV4-3 to TRBJ2-5; 8 bases fit TRBD1. J was trimmed by 4 bases and V by 1 base; bases with no gene match: 5. Looked up from germline, CDR1 is LGHNA and CDR2 is YSLEER. The CDR3 runs 15 residues. The CDR3 DNA reads TGCGCCAGCAGCCAAGCGGACAGGGAAGGAGAGACCCAGTACTTC. Protein sequence: CASSQADREGETQYF.

The chain links TRBV28 to TRBJ1-2, with D unclear. Per the germline V gene, CDR1 is MDHEN and CDR2 is SYDVKM. The germline V and J ends were trimmed by 6 bases and 2 bases, with 7 bases remaining between them. The CDR3 runs to 12 residues. The CDR3 DNA reads as TGTGCCAGCAGGCTAGGGAACTATGGCTACACCTTC. Translation: CASRLGNYGYTF.